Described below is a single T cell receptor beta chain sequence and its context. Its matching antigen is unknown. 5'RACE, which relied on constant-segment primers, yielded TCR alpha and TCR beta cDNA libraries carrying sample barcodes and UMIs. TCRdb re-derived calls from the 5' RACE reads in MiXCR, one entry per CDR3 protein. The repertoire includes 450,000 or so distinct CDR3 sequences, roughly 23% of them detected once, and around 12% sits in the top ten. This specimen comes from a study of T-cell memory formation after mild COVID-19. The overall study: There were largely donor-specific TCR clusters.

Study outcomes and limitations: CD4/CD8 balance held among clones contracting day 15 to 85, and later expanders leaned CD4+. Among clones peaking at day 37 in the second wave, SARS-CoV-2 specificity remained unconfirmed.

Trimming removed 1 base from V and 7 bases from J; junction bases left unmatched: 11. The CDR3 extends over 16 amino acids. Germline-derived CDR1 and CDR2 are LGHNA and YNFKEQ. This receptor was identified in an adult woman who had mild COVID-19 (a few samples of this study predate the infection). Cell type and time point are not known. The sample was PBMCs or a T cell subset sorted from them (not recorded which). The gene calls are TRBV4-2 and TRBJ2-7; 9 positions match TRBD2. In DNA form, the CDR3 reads TGTGCCAGCAGCCAAGTGGCCGCGGGGGGGCCGCAGGAGCAGTACTTC. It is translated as CASSQVAAGGPQEQYF.